This T cell receptor (beta chain) was obtained from a study of response to subunit inactivated influenza vaccine. CDR1 and CDR2 (germline): SGHTA, FQGNSA. The junction had 11 bases not matched to a gene; V was cut back by 7 bases and J by 7 bases. This CDR3 has 14 amino acids. TCRdb used MiXCR to reprocess the RT-PCR reads, holding one entry per CDR3 protein. This sample has some 500,000 distinct CDR3 sequences; 10% to 15% occur once, and the top ten carry around 13%. This clonotype occurred a few times. The antigen is undetermined. Whole-study results and caveats: New T cells are recruited in small numbers by each seasonal influenza vaccination, according to the authors' suggestion.

The input for sequencing was PBMCs from blood, taken 40 to 50 days after vaccination. This rearrangement joins TRBV7-2 to TRBJ2-5, with 8 nucleotides matching TRBD2. The sequence was obtained from a man aged 50 to 60 who received an inactivated influenza vaccine. This CDR3 reads CASTLGLGYRTQYF. The CDR3 coding sequence is TGTGCCAGCACCTTGGGACTAGGCTATAGGACCCAGTACTTC. The full variable domain, rest sourced from reference TRBV7-2 and TRBJ2-5, is GAGVSQSPSNKVTEKGKDVELRCDPISGHTALYWYRQSLGQGLEFLIYFQGNSAPDKSGLPSDRFSAERTGGSVSTLTIQRTQQEDSAVYLCASTLGLGYRTQYFGPGTRLLVL.